This TCR beta chain was identified in a study of Ad26.COV2.S vaccination and SARS-CoV-2 variants. Study in general: Each vaccinee took Ad26.COV2.S intramuscularly, once or twice 56 days apart.

About this clone: Its antigen is still unknown.

The treatment was: approximately 18 received Ad26.COV2.S at low or high dose, single or two shots; 5 received placebo; per-sample allocation not given. Sampling was performed 63 days after the first vaccine or placebo injection. Assay used: immunoSEQ multiplex PCR; TCRdb lists only in-frame clones, some missing. The sample holds roughly 700,000 clones, about 89% seen once. Study-wide findings and caveats: After vaccination, reports described spike-specific CD8+ and CD4+ T cell responses as showing substantial breadth.

V was cut by 3 bases and J by 8 bases, with 11 bases left in between. The V gene's germline CDR1 is GTSNPN and CDR2 SVGIG (reference sequence). CDR3 length equals 12 residues. Sample: peripheral blood, taken in a trial of Ad26.COV2.S vaccine versus placebo. This receptor was identified in a person aged 18-65 years who received the Ad26.COV2.S COVID-19 vaccine or a placebo. The V call is TRBV30, the J call TRBJ2-4; D call uncertain. DNA of the CDR3: TGTGCCTGGAGCGCAAGGTACGACATTCAGTACTTC. It is translated as CAWSARYDIQYF.